This TCR beta chain emerged from a study of blood T cell repertoires in COVID-19. Study context: Nucleic acid was either cDNA or gDNA, and it came from T cells, B-cell-depleted T cells, or PBMCs.

All recovered Cohort 3 donors got two negative PCRs, got clearance, or saw symptom resolution. The authors' processing: Reference gene primer amplification in the assay estimated nucleated cell counts. Assay used: immunoSEQ multiplex PCR; TCRdb lists only in-frame clones, some missing. D and trimming come from the DNA, and the V and J calls and clone size come from that table. The sample lists some 320,000 clones; about nine tenths were seen once. There are 13 residues in the CDR3. The V gene's germline CDR1 is LNHDA and CDR2 SQIVND (reference sequence). Trimming took 5 bases from V and 8 from J, leaving 12 bases between them.

What was sequenced was PBMCs or T cells enriched from blood (not recorded which). This sequence originates from a man aged 60 to 75 who had recovered from COVID-19. The V and J genes are TRBV19 and TRBJ1-4; D not resolved. Written as DNA, the CDR3 is TGTGCCAGTAGTCGGCCGCCGGAGGAAAAACTGTTTTTT. Protein sequence: CASSRPPEEKLFF.